The TCR beta chain described here comes from a study of OX40 agonist ivuxolimab in advanced cancers. About the study: Partial responses occurred in Three dose-escalation patients, one with hepatocellular carcinoma and two with cutaneous melanoma.

This CDR3 comprises 13 residues. V gave up 0 bases and J gave up 8 bases; unmatched junction bases: 1. The V gene's germline CDR1 is SGHDN and CDR2 FVKESK. Method: immunoSEQ multiplex PCR; TCRdb's copy keeps in-frame clones and lacks some. The data contain about 41,000 clones, about 80% of them singletons. This clone was observed a single time. The sequence was obtained from an adult with an advanced solid tumor such as melanoma, head and neck, liver or kidney cancer. This material consisted of CD4+ or CD8+ T cells sorted from blood, taken in a trial of the OX40 agonist ivuxolimab. The chain joins TRBV14 to TRBJ2-1; TRBD2 agrees at 7 bases. DNA for the CDR3: TGTGCCAGCAGCCAAGATGGGGGGGATGAGCAGTTCTTC. Protein product: CASSQDGGDEQFF.